Below are 20 T cell receptor beta chains sequenced from a single sample in a study of blood T cell repertoires in COVID-19. Data came from immunoSEQ multiplex PCR; TCRdb stores just in-frame clones and leaves some out. The table shows some 90,000 clones, with 82% occurring only once. The material sequenced was peripheral blood. The receptors shown here come from a man between 65 and 85 years old with active or convalescent COVID-19.

V and J are TRBV19 and TRBJ1-3; tentative D call: TRBD1 (6 bases). This CDR3 spans 15 amino acids. Germline lookup yields CDR1 LNHDA and CDR2 SQIVND (reference sequence). Trimming removed 5 bases from V and 0 bases from J, with 11 bases in between. The CDR3, as DNA: TGTGCCAGTAGTGTTGACAGGCGCTCTGGAAACACCATATATTTT. It yields the protein CASSVDRRSGNTIYF.

The chain links TRBV7-2 to TRBJ1-2; 7 bases fit TRBD1. The CDR3 runs to 14 residues. In germline, CDR1 is SGHTA, CDR2 FQGNSA. V trimming: 5 bases; J trimming: 2 bases; junction bases outside the gene matches: 5. CDR3 region: CASSPDRTNYGYTF. CDR3 bases: TGTGCCAGCAGCCCGGACAGGACCAACTATGGCTACACCTTC.

This chain joins TRBV19 and TRBJ1-6, with TRBD1 matching 9 bases. This CDR3 region has 17 residues. The junction had 7 bases not matched to a gene; V was cut back by 5 bases and J by 2 bases. The germline V gene encodes CDR1 LNHDA and CDR2 SQIVND (reference sequence). The CDR3 bases are TGTGCCAGTAGTCCCAACAGGGGGCAGCCCTATAATTCACCCCTCCACTTT. It encodes CASSPNRGQPYNSPLHF.

This sequence joins TRBV6-6 and TRBJ1-1; D not resolved. The CDR3 runs 13 residues. Germline V CDR1 and CDR2: MNHNY, SVGAGI (reference sequence). The V end was cut by 0 bases, the J end by 7 bases, with 9 bases between. CDR3 sequence (DNA): TGTGCCAGCAGTTACTCCGGTTATGTTGAAGCTTTCTTT. It translates to CASSYSGYVEAFF.

This chain uses TRBV5-6 with TRBJ2-5; TRBD1 might be the D (6 bases). Trimming removed 0 bases from V and 4 bases from J, with 19 bases in between. The CDR3 covers 17 residues. CDR1 and CDR2 (germline): SGHDT, YYEEEE. This CDR3 reads CASSLGQVPDPPETQYF. DNA for the CDR3: TGTGCCAGCAGCTTGGGACAGGTCCCAGATCCTCCAGAGACCCAGTACTTC. Complete variable domain (other parts from reference TRBV5-6 and TRBJ2-5): DAGVTQSPTHLIKTRGQQVTLRCSPKSGHDTVSWYQQALGQGPQFIFQYYEEEERQRGNFPDRFSGHQFPNYSSELNVNALLLGDSALYLCASSLGQVPDPPETQYFGPGTRLLVL.

The gene calls are TRBV5-6 and TRBJ2-5; 7 bases line up with TRBD1. With 4 bases clipped from V and 5 bases from J, the junction kept 5 bases outside the gene matches. CDR3 length: 13 amino acids. The germline gives CDR1 SGHDT, CDR2 YYEEEE. CDR3 protein: CASSTGTAETQYF. Written as DNA, the CDR3 is TGTGCCAGCAGCACCGGGACAGCGGAGACCCAGTACTTC.

The chain couples TRBV6-5 to TRBJ1-1; possibly TRBD1 for D (5 bases). Germline V CDR1 and CDR2: MNHEY, SVGAGI. This CDR3 is 13 amino acids long. Trimming took off 2 bases at V and 8 bases at J, with 12 bases between the two ends. This CDR3 is CASSYVPPGEAFF. CDR3 in DNA: TGTGCCAGCAGTTACGTGCCCCCAGGGGAAGCTTTCTTT.

The genes are TRBV3-1 (or the pseudogene TRBV3-2) and TRBJ1-2; no firm D call. The CDR3 contains 13 residues. V dropped 0 bases and J dropped 8 bases, with 10 bases sitting between them. CDR1 is LGHDT and CDR2 is YNNKEL in the germline V gene (reference sequence). The CDR3 reads CASSQDIGKGYTF. The CDR3 region has the DNA TGTGCCAGCAGCCAAGATATCGGGAAAGGCTACACCTTC.

This chain uses TRBV12-3 or TRBV12-4 with TRBJ1-2; D is perhaps TRBD1 (6 bases). The CDR3 is 12 amino acids. V lost 5 bases and J 6 bases, leaving 10 bases between the germline ends. The CDR3 loop is CASSTGLHGYTF. In DNA form, the CDR3 reads TGTGCCAGCAGTACAGGGTTACATGGCTACACCTTC.

This sequence joins TRBV7-8 and TRBJ1-4, with D unclear. The germline V and J ends were trimmed by 3 bases and 7 bases, with 9 bases remaining between them. CDR3 length: 13 residues. Germline V gene data show CDR1 as SGHVS and CDR2 as FQNEAQ. The CDR3 spells CASSFRSGEKLFF. CDR3 DNA: TGTGCCAGCAGCTTTCGTTCGGGTGAAAAACTGTTTTTT.

The chain uses TRBV14 and TRBJ1-3; perhaps TRBD1 as D (5 bases). The CDR3 has 15 residues. Trimming pared 5 bases from V and 3 bases from J, leaving 14 bases between. The germline CDR1 and CDR2 sequences are SGHDN and FVKESK. The CDR3 region is CASSKVAGHGNTIYF. CDR3 in DNA: TGTGCCAGCAGCAAGGTGGCAGGGCATGGAAACACCATATATTTT.

The chain combines TRBV5-6 with TRBJ2-5; 9 nucleotides match TRBD2. Germline CDR1 reads SGHDT; CDR2 reads YYEEEE. This CDR3 is built from 15 residues. J lost 5 bases, V lost 0 bases, and 5 bases had no gene match. The CDR3 region is CASSLVRGGWETQYF. The CDR3 DNA is TGTGCCAGCAGCTTGGTGCGGGGGGGCTGGGAGACCCAGTACTTC.

The gene calls are TRBV5-1 and TRBJ2-2; perhaps TRBD1 as D (5 bases). The length of the CDR3 is 16 residues. CDR1 is SGHRS, CDR2 YFSETQ, per germline. V was cut by 0 bases and J by 4 bases, with 13 bases left in between. The CDR3 reads CASSLVEGDSTGELFF. Written as DNA, the CDR3 is TGCGCCAGCAGCTTGGTAGAAGGGGATAGCACCGGGGAGCTGTTTTTT.

The DNA of the CDR3 is TGTGCCAGCAGTCACGTGACTTACGCTAACTATGGCTACACCTTC. Translated: CASSHVTYANYGYTF. The chain links TRBV6-6 to TRBJ1-2, with D unclear. Per the germline V gene, CDR1 is MNHNY and CDR2 is SVGAGI (reference sequence). V was pared by 5 bases and J by 0 bases, with 13 bases between. This CDR3 comprises 15 residues.

This chain joins TRBV18 and TRBJ2-4; D not certain. From germline, CDR1 is KGHSH and CDR2 LQKENI. V lost 0 bases, J lost 6 bases, and 6 bases lay in between. The CDR3 is 13 residues long. CDR3 in amino acids: CASSPPQSNIQYF. In nucleotides, the CDR3 is TGTGCCAGCTCACCACCTCAGTCAAACATTCAGTACTTC.

J is TRBJ2-3 and V is TRBV18, with 12 bases lining up with TRBD2. The trim removed 3 bases at V and 4 bases at J, leaving 8 bases unmatched. This CDR3 region has 17 residues. Germline CDR1 reads KGHSH; CDR2 reads LQKENI. The CDR3 loop is CASSPGLAGSRSDTQYF. The CDR3 nucleotides read TGTGCCAGCTCACCTGGACTAGCGGGATCCCGGTCAGATACGCAGTATTTT. The variable domain in full, completed from reference TRBV18 and TRBJ2-3, reads NAGVMQNPRHLVRRRGQEARLRCSPMKGHSHVYWYRQLPEEGLKFMVYLQKENIIDESGMPKERFSAEFPKEGPSILRIQQVVRGDSAAYFCASSPGLAGSRSDTQYFGPGTRLTVL.

The rearrangement links TRBV6-6 to TRBJ1-6; D is unresolved. Germline CDR1 and CDR2: MNHNY and SVGAGI (reference sequence). Trimming removed 2 bases at V and 7 bases at J, with 9 bases between. CDR3 size: 14 residues. This chain's CDR3 is CASSYPESNSPLHF. CDR3 coding DNA: TGTGCCAGCAGTTACCCAGAATCCAATTCACCCCTCCACTTT.

The J gene is TRBJ2-3, the V gene TRBV30; 10 bases line up with TRBD2. V trimming: 2 bases; J trimming: 1 base; junction bases outside the gene matches: 6. The CDR3 contains 16 residues. Germline V gene data show CDR1 as GTSNPN and CDR2 as SVGIG (reference sequence). This CDR3 is CAWSLGLAGGTDTQYF. CDR3 DNA sequence: TGTGCCTGGAGTCTTGGGCTAGCGGGGGGCACAGATACGCAGTATTTT.

The chain joins TRBV9 to TRBJ2-1, with 8 bases lining up with TRBD1. CDR1 is SGDLS and CDR2 is YYNGEE in the germline V gene. V lost 3 bases and J lost 4; bases outside the gene matches: 3. This CDR3 has 14 residues. CDR3 sequence: CASSGGQGYNEQFF. Written as DNA, the CDR3 is TGTGCCAGCAGCGGCGGACAGGGATACAATGAGCAGTTCTTC.

The chain employs TRBV15 and TRBJ2-7; a possible D gene is TRBD2 (5 bases). V gave up 1 base and J gave up 3 bases, with 13 bases separating them. Germline CDR1 and CDR2: LNHNV and YYDKDF (reference sequence). CDR3 length: 15 residues. The CDR3 region has the DNA TGTGCCACCAGCAGAGGGGAGACTCCATACTACGAGCAGTACTTC. This gives the protein CATSRGETPYYEQYF.